This T cell receptor (beta chain) was captured in a study of blood T cell repertoires in COVID-19. The overall study: The United States, Italy and Spain supplied acute and convalescent COVID-19 samples. From T cells, B-cell-depleted T cells, or PBMCs came the material, which was cDNA or gDNA.

This clone appeared once. The V end was cut by 1 base, the J end by 6 bases, with 10 bases between. Germline V gives CDR1 LGHNT, CDR2 FRNRAP. The CDR3 has 15 amino acids. Per the authors' pipeline: It was from reference gene primer amplification that nucleated cell counts were estimated. Generated by immunoSEQ multiplex PCR, the TCRdb table keeps only in-frame clones and is missing some. V, J and clone size are taken as reported in that table, and D and trimming were inferred from the DNA itself. In the table there are 190,000 or so clones, around 90% of which are singletons. Material: peripheral blood. The V gene is TRBV12-5, the J gene TRBJ1-6; D might be TRBD1 (6 bases). The TCR comes from a man in his forties with active or convalescent COVID-19. The CDR3 protein is CASGLGGGRNSPLHF. The CDR3 DNA follows: TGTGCTAGTGGTTTGGGTGGGGGCCGTAATTCACCCCTCCACTTT. The full variable domain, completed using reference TRBV12-5 and TRBJ1-6, is DARVTQTPRHKVTEMGQEVTMRCQPILGHNTVFWYRQTMMQGLELLAYFRNRAPLDDSGMPKDRFSAEMPDATLATLKIQPSEPRDSAVYFCASGLGGGRNSPLHFGNGTRLTVT.